This TCR beta chain was recorded in a study of technical replicates of blood from several donors. The V gene end was trimmed by 6 bases and the J gene end by 0 bases; junction bases not matched to a gene: 9. The CDR3 is 16 amino acids. Germline V gives CDR1 LNHNV, CDR2 YYDKDF (reference sequence). The table came from immunoSEQ multiplex PCR; TCRdb's copy has only in-frame clones and leaves some out. Of roughly 66,000 clones listed, approximately 86% are singletons. The sample was PBMCs. This sequence was found in a human donor in good health. Some clones in this sample may be carry-over from other donors' samples. The V call is TRBV15, the J call TRBJ2-3; 7 nucleotides match TRBD1. The CDR3 region is CATSRDQGVSTDTQYF. The CDR3 coding sequence is TGTGCCACCAGTCGAGACCAGGGGGTTAGCACAGATACGCAGTATTTT.